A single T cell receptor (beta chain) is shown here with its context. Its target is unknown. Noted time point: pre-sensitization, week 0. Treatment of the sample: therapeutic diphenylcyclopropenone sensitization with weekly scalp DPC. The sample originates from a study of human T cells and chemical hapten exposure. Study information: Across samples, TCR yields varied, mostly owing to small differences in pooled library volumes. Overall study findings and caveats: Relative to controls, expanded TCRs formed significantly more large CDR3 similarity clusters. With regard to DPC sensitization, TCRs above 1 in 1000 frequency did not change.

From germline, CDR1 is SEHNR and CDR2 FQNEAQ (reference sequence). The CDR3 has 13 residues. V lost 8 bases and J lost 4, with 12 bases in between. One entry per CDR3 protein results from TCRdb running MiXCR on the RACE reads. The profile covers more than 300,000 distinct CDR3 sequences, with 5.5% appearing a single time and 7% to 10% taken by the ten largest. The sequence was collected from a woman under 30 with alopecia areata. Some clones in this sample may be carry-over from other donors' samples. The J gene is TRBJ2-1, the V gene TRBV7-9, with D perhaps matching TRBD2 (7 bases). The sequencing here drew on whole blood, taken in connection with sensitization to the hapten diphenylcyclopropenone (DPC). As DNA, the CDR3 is TGTGCCAGCGCGGGGGCGGGGTACAATGAGCAGTTCTTC. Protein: CASAGAGYNEQFF.